Sequencing of this T cell receptor beta chain was carried out in a study of siplizumab effects on memory and regulatory T cells. Here immunoSEQ multiplex PCR was the method, and the copy in TCRdb shows in-frame clones only, minus some. The data contain approximately 50,000 clones, roughly 92% of them singletons. This clone has just one count. The antigen is undetermined. V dropped 5 bases and J dropped 4; count of bases not matched to a gene: 7. Germline loops: CDR1 MGHRA, CDR2 YSYEKL. This CDR3 region has 15 residues. Study-wide results and limits: Whether the proliferating Tregs (from siplizumab cultures) were suppressive was not confirmed.

The rearrangement links TRBV4-1 to TRBJ1-4, with 7 bases that match TRBD1. This TCR was recovered from a human donor in good health. The sample consisted of CD8+ T cells sorted from blood. CDR3 DNA: TGCGCCAGCAGCTTCCGACAGGGCGATAATGAAAAACTGTTTTTT. Translated: CASSFRQGDNEKLFF.